Many counts were recorded for the clone carrying this T cell receptor (beta chain). Its antigen is as yet unknown. This beta chain slipped into a library made for alpha chains as a stray read, so its size is not meaningful. MiXCR was run by TCRdb on the 5' RACE reads, yielding one entry per CDR3 protein. The sample holds around 7,000 distinct CDR3 sequences, 5.5% to 7.5% seen once. This entry belongs to a study of spatial heterogeneity in lung cancer. Study-level background: An average of more than ten raw reads was observed per unique TCR and UMI combination. General study points: Blood showed ubiquitous tumor TCRs more often at resection than at routine follow-up.

Indicated time point: sample taken at primary tumor resection. Whole RNA, isolated from tumor, nontumor lung or frozen PBMC, was sequenced without prior sorting. The source of this sequence is a male donor with early-stage non-small cell lung cancer. The specimen comprised PBMCs, sampled at surgery.

As DNA, the CDR3 is TGTGCCAGCAGTTTATCAGGGGGAGTCACTGAAGCTTTCTTT. This encodes CASSLSGGVTEAFF. V is TRBV27 and J is TRBJ1-1, with D possibly being TRBD1 (6 bases). V was cut by 0 bases and J by 4 bases, with 9 bases left in between. The germline V gene encodes CDR1 MNHEY and CDR2 SMNVEV (reference sequence). The CDR3 extends over 14 amino acids.